This is a list of T cell receptor beta chains from one sample in a study of CD8+ T cells in alopecia areata. Assay: immunoSEQ multiplex PCR; the TCRdb copy retains only in-frame clones and omits some. Among some 180,000 clones listed, just over 55% were seen once. Specimen: CD8+ T cells sorted from blood. These receptors were obtained from a human donor in good health. Both conserved end residues are part of each CDR3. A D gene is named only where the DNA matches it firmly. Clone size is shown for a subset of rows, as once, few, many or a class of expanded clone.

j_call: TRBJ1-2
d_call: NA
v_call: TRBV7-9
clone_size: few
cdr3_nt: TGTGCCAGCAGCTCCACCGGACCAACAGGGAACTATGGCTACACCTTC
cdr3_aa: CASSSTGPTGNYGYTF

j_call: TRBJ1-3
d_call: NA
v_call: TRBV30
clone_size: few
cdr3_nt: TGTGCCTGGAGTAGAGGGGGTGGAAACACCATATATTTT
cdr3_aa: CAWSRGGGNTIYF

j_call: TRBJ2-7
d_call: NA
v_call: TRBV4-1
clone_size: NA
cdr3_nt: TGCGCCAGCAGCCAAGCCTGGCGGGGGCCCTACGAGCAGTACTTC
cdr3_aa: CASSQAWRGPYEQYF

j_call: TRBJ1-1
d_call: NA
v_call: TRBV10-2
clone_size: NA
cdr3_nt: TGCGCCAGCACGTCGACAGCTAACACTGAAGCTTTCTTT
cdr3_aa: CASTSTANTEAFF

j_call: TRBJ2-3
d_call: NA
v_call: TRBV7-2
clone_size: NA
cdr3_nt: TGTGCCAGCAGCTTAGATGGGACTGGCACAGATACGCAGTATTTT
cdr3_aa: CASSLDGTGTDTQYF

j_call: TRBJ2-5
d_call: NA
v_call: TRBV29-1
clone_size: once
cdr3_nt: TGCAGCGTTGAAGGGACACAAGAGACCCAGTACTTC
cdr3_aa: CSVEGTQETQYF

j_call: TRBJ2-3
d_call: TRBD1
v_call: TRBV11-1
clone_size: NA
cdr3_nt: TGTGCCAGCAGCGAAGGACAGGTCGATACGCAGTATTTT
cdr3_aa: CASSEGQVDTQYF

j_call: TRBJ1-4
d_call: NA
v_call: TRBV29-1
clone_size: NA
cdr3_nt: TGCAGCGCCCGGGGTAGTAGGGGAGGTGAAAAACTGTTTTTT
cdr3_aa: CSARGSRGGEKLFF

j_call: TRBJ2-7
d_call: NA
v_call: TRBV19
clone_size: few
cdr3_nt: TGTGCCAGTAGTATAGACAGTAGCTCCTACGAGCAGTACTTC
cdr3_aa: CASSIDSSSYEQYF

j_call: TRBJ1-2
d_call: NA
v_call: TRBV2
clone_size: few
cdr3_nt: TGTGCCAGCAGTGTCGGGACGGGAGCTAACTATGGCTACACCTTC
cdr3_aa: CASSVGTGANYGYTF

j_call: TRBJ1-4
d_call: NA
v_call: TRBV5-1
clone_size: NA
cdr3_nt: TGCGCCAGCAGCCCCATAGTTACGGCAACTAATGAAAAACTGTTTTTT
cdr3_aa: CASSPIVTATNEKLFF

j_call: TRBJ1-5
d_call: NA
v_call: TRBV15
clone_size: few
cdr3_nt: TGTGCCACCAGCAGAGGACAGAACAATCAGCCCCAGCATTTT
cdr3_aa: CATSRGQNNQPQHF

j_call: TRBJ1-2
d_call: NA
v_call: TRBV29-1
clone_size: few
cdr3_nt: TGCAGCGTTGACGGTGGACAGACTAACTATGGCTACACCTTC
cdr3_aa: CSVDGGQTNYGYTF

j_call: TRBJ2-1
d_call: TRBD1
v_call: TRBV5-1
clone_size: NA
cdr3_nt: TGCGCCAGCAGCGACATGGGACAGGTTCTTGATGAGCAGTTCTTC
cdr3_aa: CASSDMGQVLDEQFF

j_call: TRBJ1-4
d_call: NA
v_call: TRBV14
clone_size: NA
cdr3_nt: TGTGCCAGCAGCCAATATGGACTAGGGGATGAAAAACTGTTTTTT
cdr3_aa: CASSQYGLGDEKLFF

j_call: TRBJ1-1
d_call: NA
v_call: TRBV2
clone_size: NA
cdr3_nt: TGTGCCAGCATTTGGGCTTGGGTGAAGAACACTGAAGCTTTCTTT
cdr3_aa: CASIWAWVKNTEAFF

j_call: TRBJ1-1
d_call: TRBD1
v_call: TRBV29-1
clone_size: NA
cdr3_nt: TGCAGCGTTGCCTGGGACAGGGCGAACACTGAAGCTTTCTTT
cdr3_aa: CSVAWDRANTEAFF

j_call: TRBJ1-2
d_call: NA
v_call: TRBV4-1
clone_size: NA
cdr3_nt: TGCGCCAGCAGCCAAGATCTGGGTTATGGCTACACCTTC
cdr3_aa: CASSQDLGYGYTF

j_call: TRBJ2-7
d_call: NA
v_call: TRBV29-1
clone_size: once
cdr3_nt: TGCAGCGTTCAGGGTCCGGGCTACGAGCAGTACTTC
cdr3_aa: CSVQGPGYEQYF

j_call: TRBJ2-1
d_call: TRBD2
v_call: TRBV19
clone_size: few
cdr3_nt: TGTGCCAGTAGTATCAACGGGGGGGCTTTCTACAATGAGCAGTTCTTC
cdr3_aa: CASSINGGAFYNEQFF

j_call: TRBJ1-2
d_call: NA
v_call: TRBV7-2
clone_size: few
cdr3_nt: TGTGCCAGCAGCTTAGCTCCCAGGGGTTGGGGCTACACCTTC
cdr3_aa: CASSLAPRGWGYTF

j_call: TRBJ1-1
d_call: NA
v_call: TRBV5-1
clone_size: NA
cdr3_nt: TGCGCCAGCAGCTTTACCAGGGGAACTGAAGCTTTCTTT
cdr3_aa: CASSFTRGTEAFF

j_call: TRBJ1-2
d_call: NA
v_call: TRBV19
clone_size: NA
cdr3_nt: TGTGCCAGTAGTATGCGGCAGCCTTTCTATGGCTACACCTTC
cdr3_aa: CASSMRQPFYGYTF

j_call: TRBJ2-1
d_call: TRBD2
v_call: TRBV19
clone_size: few
cdr3_nt: TGTGCCAGTCGTAGGCTAGCGGGGGGACCCTACAATGAGCAGTTCTTC
cdr3_aa: CASRRLAGGPYNEQFF

j_call: TRBJ2-5
d_call: NA
v_call: TRBV7-8
clone_size: NA
cdr3_nt: TGTGCCAGCAGCTTACTTGCCAGTCAAGAGACCCAGTACTTC
cdr3_aa: CASSLLASQETQYF

j_call: TRBJ2-5
d_call: NA
v_call: TRBV11-2
clone_size: NA
cdr3_nt: TGTGCCAGCAGCTTACACCCGGAAAGGACCCAGTACTTC
cdr3_aa: CASSLHPERTQYF

j_call: TRBJ2-7
d_call: NA
v_call: TRBV11-1
clone_size: NA
cdr3_nt: TGTGCCAGCAGCCCCACGACAGGACTCTCCTACGAGCAGTACTTC
cdr3_aa: CASSPTTGLSYEQYF

j_call: TRBJ1-5
d_call: NA
v_call: TRBV29-1
clone_size: NA
cdr3_nt: TGCAGCGTTGCGCCTGGTCTTGGTCAGCCCCAGCATTTT
cdr3_aa: CSVAPGLGQPQHF

j_call: TRBJ2-7
d_call: NA
v_call: TRBV11-2
clone_size: few
cdr3_nt: TGTGCCAGCAGCTTAGGTCGGCAGGGGAACGAGCAGTACTTC
cdr3_aa: CASSLGRQGNEQYF

j_call: TRBJ2-7
d_call: NA
v_call: TRBV13
clone_size: NA
cdr3_nt: TGTGCCAGCAGCGGTACAAAGGCAGTTAACTACGAGCAGTACTTC
cdr3_aa: CASSGTKAVNYEQYF

j_call: TRBJ2-4
d_call: TRBD1
v_call: TRBV2
clone_size: few
cdr3_nt: TGTGCCAGCAGTGAAATGGGACAGGGCGCGGGCAAAAACATTCAGTACTTC
cdr3_aa: CASSEMGQGAGKNIQYF

j_call: TRBJ2-5
d_call: NA
v_call: TRBV6-6
clone_size: NA
cdr3_nt: TGTGCCAGCAGTCCCCTTGCGGGGGAGACCCAGTACTTC
cdr3_aa: CASSPLAGETQYF

j_call: TRBJ2-7
d_call: TRBD1
v_call: TRBV9
clone_size: NA
cdr3_nt: TGTGCCAGCAGCGGACAGGGAGACTACGAGCAGTACTTC
cdr3_aa: CASSGQGDYEQYF

j_call: TRBJ2-3
d_call: TRBD2
v_call: TRBV6-5
clone_size: NA
cdr3_nt: TGTGCCAGCAGCCAGCGGGGGGAAACAGATACGCAGTATTTT
cdr3_aa: CASSQRGETDTQYF

j_call: TRBJ2-1
d_call: TRBD2
v_call: TRBV4-1
clone_size: few
cdr3_nt: TGCGCCAGCAGCCAAGTTGCGGGGGGAGGAAATGAGCAGTTCTTC
cdr3_aa: CASSQVAGGGNEQFF

j_call: TRBJ2-2
d_call: TRBD2
v_call: TRBV4-1
clone_size: NA
cdr3_nt: TGCGCCAGCAGCCCCCGACTAGCGGGGGGGCCGAGCACCGGGGAGCTGTTTTTT
cdr3_aa: CASSPRLAGGPSTGELFF

j_call: TRBJ1-2
d_call: NA
v_call: TRBV29-1
clone_size: NA
cdr3_nt: TGCAGCGTTACCTTTGAGGGTGGCTACACCTTC
cdr3_aa: CSVTFEGGYTF

j_call: TRBJ1-2
d_call: TRBD1
v_call: TRBV11-2
clone_size: NA
cdr3_nt: TGTGCCAGCAGCTTAGCAGGGGGCAGCTATGGCTACACCTTC
cdr3_aa: CASSLAGGSYGYTF

j_call: TRBJ1-6
d_call: NA
v_call: TRBV5-4
clone_size: few
cdr3_nt: TGTGCCAGCAGCTCGCGCGGGACTAATAATTCACCCCTCCACTTT
cdr3_aa: CASSSRGTNNSPLHF

j_call: TRBJ2-4
d_call: NA
v_call: TRBV29-1
clone_size: NA
cdr3_nt: TGCAGCGTCCGGTTGACAGGCATAGATACCTTAGCCAAAAACATTCAGTACTTC
cdr3_aa: CSVRLTGIDTLAKNIQYF

j_call: TRBJ2-7
d_call: NA
v_call: TRBV5-6
clone_size: NA
cdr3_nt: TGTGCCAGCAGCTTGGGATACGGGCAGTACTTC
cdr3_aa: CASSLGYGQYF

j_call: TRBJ1-1
d_call: TRBD1
v_call: TRBV7-9
clone_size: NA
cdr3_nt: TGTGCCAGCAGCCCCCCCGGACAGGGGAAAAGGGTAGGGGCTTTCTTT
cdr3_aa: CASSPPGQGKRVGAFF

j_call: TRBJ2-3
d_call: NA
v_call: TRBV7-9
clone_size: NA
cdr3_nt: TGTGCCAGCAGCTTGAAGACGGGACATTTTAGCACAGATACGCAGTATTTT
cdr3_aa: CASSLKTGHFSTDTQYF

j_call: TRBJ2-7
d_call: NA
v_call: TRBV27
clone_size: few
cdr3_nt: TGTGCCAGCAGTTTATCGATTTGGCAGGCTGGCGACGAGCAGTACTTC
cdr3_aa: CASSLSIWQAGDEQYF

j_call: TRBJ2-3
d_call: TRBD2
v_call: TRBV10-3
clone_size: NA
cdr3_nt: TGTGCCATCTCCCCGGGACTAGCGGGTACAGATACGCAGTATTTT
cdr3_aa: CAISPGLAGTDTQYF

j_call: TRBJ2-5
d_call: NA
v_call: TRBV5-4
clone_size: few
cdr3_nt: TGTGCCAGCACCTCGCCCCTGGAGGAGACCCAGTACTTC
cdr3_aa: CASTSPLEETQYF

j_call: TRBJ2-3
d_call: TRBD2
v_call: TRBV7-2
clone_size: once
cdr3_nt: TGTGCCAGCAGCTTAGTGCGGGGGGGGACAGATACGCAGTATTTT
cdr3_aa: CASSLVRGGTDTQYF

j_call: TRBJ2-7
d_call: TRBD1
v_call: TRBV5-1
clone_size: NA
cdr3_nt: TGCGCCAGCAGCGCCAGGGGGATCTACGAGCAGTACTTC
cdr3_aa: CASSARGIYEQYF

j_call: TRBJ2-1
d_call: NA
v_call: TRBV5-6
clone_size: few
cdr3_nt: TGTGCCAGCAGCTTGGAGCTAGTTAGGCATGAGCAGTTCTTC
cdr3_aa: CASSLELVRHEQFF

j_call: TRBJ1-5
d_call: TRBD1
v_call: TRBV5-1
clone_size: NA
cdr3_nt: TGCGCCAGCAGCTTGGGACAGGGGGATCAGCCCCAGCATTTT
cdr3_aa: CASSLGQGDQPQHF

j_call: TRBJ2-7
d_call: NA
v_call: TRBV14
clone_size: NA
cdr3_nt: TGTGCCAGCAGCCAAGATGCGGGTCTCTCCTACGAGCAGTACTTC
cdr3_aa: CASSQDAGLSYEQYF

j_call: TRBJ1-6
d_call: NA
v_call: TRBV10-3
clone_size: few
cdr3_nt: TGTGCCATCAGTGAGTCCCTTGGGGCAGGGAGCTCACCCCTCCACTTT
cdr3_aa: CAISESLGAGSSPLHF

j_call: TRBJ2-5
d_call: TRBD1
v_call: TRBV25-1
clone_size: few
cdr3_nt: TGTGCCAGCAGCAGACAGGGCGAACAGACCCAGTACTTC
cdr3_aa: CASSRQGEQTQYF

j_call: TRBJ2-7
d_call: TRBD2
v_call: TRBV6-6
clone_size: NA
cdr3_nt: TGTGCCAGCAGTTACCCGGGGGGATACGAGCAGTACTTC
cdr3_aa: CASSYPGGYEQYF